A selection of T cell receptor beta chains follows, all from one sample in a study of tumor and adjacent non-tumor tissue in lung cancer. One entry per CDR3 protein, called by TCRdb with MiXCR from the multiplex PCR reads. The data contain more than 85,000 distinct CDR3 sequences, over 75% of them singletons. The sequenced sample consisted of lung tumor tissue. Every receptor here comes from a man between 65 and 80 years old with non-small cell lung cancer. Both conserved end residues are part of each CDR3. The order of the fields is V gene, CDR3 length, D gene, J gene, clone size, CDR3 DNA, CDR3 protein. The D gene is left open where the match is weak. Size is omitted from some rows. Given values are once, few, many or a class for expanded clones.

V gene: TRBV11-3
CDR3 length: 17
D gene: TRBD2
J gene: TRBJ2-1
clone size: .
CDR3 DNA: TGTGCCAGCGGCCTCCTAGGAACTAGCGGGGGCTACAATGTGCAGTTCTTC
CDR3 protein: CASGLLGTSGGYNVQFF

V gene: TRBV5-4
CDR3 length: 16
D gene: .
J gene: TRBJ2-5
clone size: .
CDR3 DNA: TGTGCCTGCAGCCTTTTCAAGGGGATAACGAGAGAGGCCCAGTACTTC
CDR3 protein: CACSLFKGITREAQYF

V gene: TRBV29-1
CDR3 length: 16
D gene: TRBD2
J gene: TRBJ2-3
clone size: .
CDR3 DNA: TGCAGCATTGAAGATGGAGTTAAGCGGGGTCTCGATACGCAGTATTTT
CDR3 protein: CSIEDGVKRGLDTQYF

V gene: TRBV11-3
CDR3 length: 16
D gene: .
J gene: TRBJ2-1
clone size: .
CDR3 DNA: TGTGCCAGCAGCTTAGATCCCACTGGGGGCAGTGTTGAGCAGTTCTTC
CDR3 protein: CASSLDPTGGSVEQFF

V gene: TRBV4-1
CDR3 length: 17
D gene: .
J gene: TRBJ1-3
clone size: few
CDR3 DNA: TGCGCCAGTAGCCAAATCAACGGGGGGCGCATTGGAAACACCATATATTTT
CDR3 protein: CASSQINGGRIGNTIYF

V gene: TRBV6-1
CDR3 length: 16
D gene: .
J gene: TRBJ2-7
clone size: many
CDR3 DNA: TGTGCCAGCAGTAGTAGGACCACTGTAAGCTCCTACGAGCAGTACTTC
CDR3 protein: CASSSRTTVSSYEQYF

V gene: TRBV19
CDR3 length: 14
D gene: .
J gene: TRBJ1-5
clone size: .
CDR3 DNA: TGTGCCAGTAGGCTAGGGGGAAGCAATCAGCTCCAGCATTTT
CDR3 protein: CASRLGGSNQLQHF

V gene: TRBV29-1
CDR3 length: 14
D gene: TRBD1
J gene: TRBJ1-2
clone size: .
CDR3 DNA: TGCAGCGTTGAGTTAGCGACAGGGGACTATGACTACACCTTC
CDR3 protein: CSVELATGDYDYTF

V gene: TRBV5-6
CDR3 length: 13
D gene: TRBD1
J gene: TRBJ2-5
clone size: .
CDR3 DNA: TGTGCTAGCAGCGATAGGGGGCCGGAGACCCAGTACTTC
CDR3 protein: CASSDRGPETQYF

V gene: TRBV7-8
CDR3 length: 17
D gene: .
J gene: TRBJ1-5
clone size: many
CDR3 DNA: TGTGCCAGCAGCTTGGGGCTCGGGCAGGTTCTGAATCAGCCCCAGCATTTT
CDR3 protein: CASSLGLGQVLNQPQHF

V gene: TRBV4-3
CDR3 length: 15
D gene: TRBD2
J gene: TRBJ2-1
clone size: .
CDR3 DNA: TGCGCCAGCAGCCCCGTTCTAGCGGGAGGGCAAGAGCAGATCTTC
CDR3 protein: CASSPVLAGGQEQIF

V gene: TRBV6-1
CDR3 length: 15
D gene: TRBD1
J gene: TRBJ1-5
clone size: once
CDR3 DNA: TGTTCCAGCAGTGAAGAGACAGGGGACGTTCAGCCCCAGCATTTT
CDR3 protein: CSSSEETGDVQPQHF

V gene: TRBV29-1
CDR3 length: 12
D gene: .
J gene: TRBJ1-2
clone size: .
CDR3 DNA: TGCAGCGTTGATGAGGGCTACTATGGCTACGCATTC
CDR3 protein: CSVDEGYYGYAF

V gene: TRBV29-1
CDR3 length: 14
D gene: TRBD2
J gene: TRBJ2-5
clone size: .
CDR3 DNA: TGCAGTGCCCTAGGGACTAGCAGTTCGGGGACCCAGTACTTC
CDR3 protein: CSALGTSSSGTQYF

V gene: TRBV5-4
CDR3 length: 13
D gene: .
J gene: TRBJ2-3
clone size: .
CDR3 DNA: TGTGCCAGCAGCCCCGGGAGCACAGATACGCAGTATTTT
CDR3 protein: CASSPGSTDTQYF

V gene: TRBV20-1
CDR3 length: 10
D gene: .
J gene: TRBJ1-2
clone size: few
CDR3 DNA: TGCAGTTCTAAAGGAGGTGGTTACACGTTC
CDR3 protein: CSSKGGGYTF

V gene: TRBV6-6
CDR3 length: 17
D gene: TRBD1
J gene: TRBJ2-3
clone size: .
CDR3 DNA: TGTGCCAGCTGTTACGACCCATACAGGGGGCGCACAGATAGGCAGTATTTT
CDR3 protein: CASCYDPYRGRTDRQYF

V gene: TRBV6-4
CDR3 length: 14
D gene: TRBD1
J gene: TRBJ1-2
clone size: once
CDR3 DNA: TGTGCCAGCAGTGACACCACAGGGACAGGCTATTTGACCTTC
CDR3 protein: CASSDTTGTGYLTF

V gene: TRBV5-6
CDR3 length: 14
D gene: .
J gene: TRBJ2-5
clone size: .
CDR3 DNA: TGTGTCAGCAACTGGGACTTCAGGGGAGAGACCCAGCACTTC
CDR3 protein: CVSNWDFRGETQHF

V gene: TRBV6-1
CDR3 length: 13
D gene: .
J gene: TRBJ2-7
clone size: .
CDR3 DNA: TGTGCCAGCAGCTTAGGACAAAGGTATGAGCAGTACTTC
CDR3 protein: CASSLGQRYEQYF

V gene: TRBV5-1
CDR3 length: 15
D gene: .
J gene: TRBJ1-5
clone size: .
CDR3 DNA: TGCACCAGCAGCTTGGATGGGGGGGACAATCAGCCCCAGCATTTT
CDR3 protein: CTSSLDGGDNQPQHF

V gene: TRBV6-2/TRBV6-3
CDR3 length: 12
D gene: .
J gene: TRBJ1-1
clone size: .
CDR3 DNA: TGTGCCAGCCGATACTCGAGTCAGGGAGCTTTCTTT
CDR3 protein: CASRYSSQGAFF

V gene: TRBV28
CDR3 length: 12
D gene: .
J gene: TRBJ1-3
clone size: .
CDR3 DNA: TGTGCCAGCAGATCAGTGGGACACTCCATATATTTT
CDR3 protein: CASRSVGHSIYF

V gene: TRBV20-1
CDR3 length: 14
D gene: .
J gene: TRBJ2-3
clone size: once
CDR3 DNA: TGCAGTGCTAGAGCCGCCCTAAGCACAGATACGCAGTATTTT
CDR3 protein: CSARAALSTDTQYF

V gene: TRBV12-5
CDR3 length: 13
D gene: .
J gene: TRBJ1-2
clone size: .
CDR3 DNA: TGTGTTAGTGGCCGCACTGACAGGAGCGGCTACACCTTC
CDR3 protein: CVSGRTDRSGYTF

V gene: TRBV11-2
CDR3 length: 13
D gene: .
J gene: TRBJ2-6
clone size: .
CDR3 DNA: TGTGTCAGCAGCGCGGTAGGGGCCAACGTCCTGACTTTC
CDR3 protein: CVSSAVGANVLTF

V gene: TRBV11-1
CDR3 length: 15
D gene: TRBD1
J gene: TRBJ2-5
clone size: few
CDR3 DNA: TGTGCCAGCATCTTAGAGGAAGTCAGGGGGGAGACCCAGTACTTC
CDR3 protein: CASILEEVRGETQYF

V gene: TRBV14
CDR3 length: 15
D gene: TRBD1
J gene: TRBJ2-7
clone size: .
CDR3 DNA: TGTGGCAGTAGCCCCTGGACAGGGACGATCTACGAGCAGTACTTC
CDR3 protein: CGSSPWTGTIYEQYF

V gene: TRBV6-2/TRBV6-3
CDR3 length: 14
D gene: .
J gene: TRBJ2-7
clone size: .
CDR3 DNA: TGTGACAGCAAACGGGGCTCCAGTTTCGTTGAGCAGTACTTC
CDR3 protein: CDSKRGSSFVEQYF

V gene: TRBV6-5
CDR3 length: 12
D gene: .
J gene: TRBJ2-7
clone size: .
CDR3 DNA: TGTGCCAGCAGGGAACAAAACTACGAGCAGTATTTC
CDR3 protein: CASREQNYEQYF

V gene: TRBV5-4
CDR3 length: 14
D gene: TRBD1
J gene: TRBJ1-2
clone size: many
CDR3 DNA: TGTGCCAGCAGCGGAGAAAACAGGGGTGAAGGCTACACCTTC
CDR3 protein: CASSGENRGEGYTF

V gene: TRBV5-1
CDR3 length: 14
D gene: TRBD1
J gene: TRBJ2-7
clone size: .
CDR3 DNA: TGCGCCAGCAGTGTATCCGGGACAGTCTACGAGCAGTACTTC
CDR3 protein: CASSVSGTVYEQYF

V gene: TRBV29-1
CDR3 length: 14
D gene: .
J gene: TRBJ2-2
clone size: .
CDR3 DNA: TGCAGCGCCCTAAAGGTAAGGAACACAGGGGAGCTGTTTTTT
CDR3 protein: CSALKVRNTGELFF

V gene: TRBV6-1
CDR3 length: 17
D gene: TRBD2
J gene: TRBJ2-3
clone size: .
CDR3 DNA: TGTGCCAGCAGTGGGCTTGCGGGTGGGGGGGTCACAGATACGCAGTATTTT
CDR3 protein: CASSGLAGGGVTDTQYF

V gene: TRBV5-6
CDR3 length: 16
D gene: .
J gene: TRBJ2-2
clone size: .
CDR3 DNA: TGTGCCATCAGCTTTGGAACCGGGAACTCGGGCGGGGAGCTGTTTTTT
CDR3 protein: CAISFGTGNSGGELFF

V gene: TRBV4-2
CDR3 length: 16
D gene: .
J gene: TRBJ2-3
clone size: .
CDR3 DNA: TGTGCCAGCAGCCGGGTTCGGGCAGGGGGGCTTGATGCGCAGTATTTT
CDR3 protein: CASSRVRAGGLDAQYF

V gene: TRBV6-4
CDR3 length: 14
D gene: TRBD1
J gene: TRBJ1-2
clone size: .
CDR3 DNA: TGTGGCAGCAGTGACAGCACCGGGACAGGCTTTTTGACCTTC
CDR3 protein: CGSSDSTGTGFLTF

V gene: TRBV5-1
CDR3 length: 16
D gene: .
J gene: TRBJ2-1
clone size: many
CDR3 DNA: TGCGCCAGCAGCTCGAAACCGGGACTGGATTACAATGAGCAGTTCTTC
CDR3 protein: CASSSKPGLDYNEQFF

V gene: TRBV11-2
CDR3 length: 18
D gene: .
J gene: TRBJ2-1
clone size: .
CDR3 DNA: TGTTCCAGCAGTTTACATGTGCGGGACTTGGCCTCCTACAATGAGCAGTTCTTT
CDR3 protein: CSSSLHVRDLASYNEQFF

V gene: TRBV28
CDR3 length: 14
D gene: .
J gene: TRBJ2-2
clone size: once
CDR3 DNA: TGTGCCAGCAGTTTATTCCCTAGCACCGCGGAGCTGTATTTT
CDR3 protein: CASSLFPSTAELYF

V gene: TRBV29-1
CDR3 length: 12
D gene: .
J gene: TRBJ1-4
clone size: .
CDR3 DNA: TGCAGAATTGCCCGTAATAATGAAAAACTGTTTTTT
CDR3 protein: CRIARNNEKLFF

V gene: TRBV11-2
CDR3 length: 14
D gene: .
J gene: TRBJ2-2
clone size: .
CDR3 DNA: TGTTCCAGCAGCCTGGACAGTCAATCCGGGAAGCTGTTTTTT
CDR3 protein: CSSSLDSQSGKLFF

V gene: TRBV6-5
CDR3 length: 15
D gene: .
J gene: TRBJ1-2
clone size: .
CDR3 DNA: TGTGCCAGAAGCCACCGTAGGGGGAGGGACTATGGTTACACCTTC
CDR3 protein: CARSHRRGRDYGYTF

V gene: TRBV6-5
CDR3 length: 18
D gene: TRBD1
J gene: TRBJ1-1
clone size: .
CDR3 DNA: TGTGCCAGCAGTACAACAACAGGGGGCCGCCTAGGTGGCAGTGAAGCTTTCTTT
CDR3 protein: CASSTTTGGRLGGSEAFF

V gene: TRBV5-1
CDR3 length: 16
D gene: TRBD1
J gene: TRBJ1-1
clone size: .
CDR3 DNA: TGCGCCAGCAGCTTGGTGCCGCAGGGGGCGAACATTGAAGCTTTCTTT
CDR3 protein: CASSLVPQGANIEAFF

V gene: TRBV5-4
CDR3 length: 16
D gene: .
J gene: TRBJ2-3
clone size: .
CDR3 DNA: TGTGCCAGCAGTTCGACTAGGGGCAGAGGGACAGATACGGAGTATTTT
CDR3 protein: CASSSTRGRGTDTEYF

V gene: TRBV6-1
CDR3 length: 14
D gene: .
J gene: TRBJ2-7
clone size: .
CDR3 DNA: TGTGCCAGCGTTGAAGCACAGGAAACAAGGGAGCAGTACTTC
CDR3 protein: CASVEAQETREQYF

V gene: TRBV20-1
CDR3 length: 16
D gene: .
J gene: TRBJ2-3
clone size: many
CDR3 DNA: TGCAGTGCTAGAGATCTCGCGGGCCCTGGGACAGATACGCAGTATTTT
CDR3 protein: CSARDLAGPGTDTQYF

V gene: TRBV2
CDR3 length: 16
D gene: TRBD1
J gene: TRBJ2-7
clone size: .
CDR3 DNA: TGTGCCTGCAGTGAAGCGATCCGCAGGGGGCTATCCGAGCAGTACTTC
CDR3 protein: CACSEAIRRGLSEQYF

V gene: TRBV6-6
CDR3 length: 16
D gene: .
J gene: TRBJ2-2
clone size: .
CDR3 DNA: TGTGCCAGCAGTTGCCGAGGGGGATGGGCCACCGGGGAGCTGTTTTTT
CDR3 protein: CASSCRGGWATGELFF

V gene: TRBV6-5
CDR3 length: 14
D gene: TRBD1
J gene: TRBJ1-2
clone size: .
CDR3 DNA: TGTGCCAGCAGTTATGATCAGGGGGAGAATGGCTACACCTTC
CDR3 protein: CASSYDQGENGYTF

V gene: TRBV5-4
CDR3 length: 15
D gene: .
J gene: TRBJ1-2
clone size: .
CDR3 DNA: TGTGCCAGTAGCGATTGGGACTTAGAGGCCTATGGCCACACCTTT
CDR3 protein: CASSDWDLEAYGHTF

V gene: TRBV20-1
CDR3 length: 13
D gene: .
J gene: TRBJ2-7
clone size: .
CDR3 DNA: TGCAGTGCCCACCCAGGGGGCGGGGGTGAGCAGTACTTC
CDR3 protein: CSAHPGGGGEQYF

V gene: TRBV4-1
CDR3 length: 16
D gene: .
J gene: TRBJ1-1
clone size: .
CDR3 DNA: TGCGCCAGCAGCCAACAGGGAGAGAAAGAGAGCACTGAAGCTTTCTTT
CDR3 protein: CASSQQGEKESTEAFF

V gene: TRBV20-1
CDR3 length: 11
D gene: .
J gene: TRBJ2-7
clone size: few
CDR3 DNA: TGCGGTGCTAGTACAGTCTCCGAACAGTACTTC
CDR3 protein: CGASTVSEQYF

V gene: TRBV6-6
CDR3 length: 15
D gene: TRBD1
J gene: TRBJ1-3
clone size: .
CDR3 DNA: TGTGCCTGTAGTTACCCAGGCAGGGGGCAATCCATCATATATTTT
CDR3 protein: CACSYPGRGQSIIYF

V gene: TRBV12-3/TRBV12-4
CDR3 length: 16
D gene: .
J gene: TRBJ1-6
clone size: .
CDR3 DNA: TGTGCTAGCACCTCCGGGACGGGGGGCTATAATTCACACCTCCACTTT
CDR3 protein: CASTSGTGGYNSHLHF